One T cell receptor beta chain is described in this entry. The sample is drawn from a study of blood T cell repertoires in COVID-19. Whole-study context: From the United States, Italy and Spain came samples of acute and convalescent COVID-19. T cells, B-cell-depleted T cells, or PBMCs supplied cDNA or gDNA.

The junction had 3 bases not matched to a gene; V was cut back by 1 base and J by 3 bases. CDR1 and CDR2 from the germline V gene are SGHTA and FQGNSA. This CDR3 has 15 amino acids. Per the study methods: Amplifying reference gene primers gave estimates of nucleated cell counts. Sequencing used immunoSEQ multiplex PCR; TCRdb keeps in-frame clones, though not all of them. V and J calls and clone size are as listed in that table; D and trimming were resolved from the DNA. The sample shows roughly 100,000 clones, under 90% of them seen only once. The chain employs TRBV7-2 and TRBJ2-7, with 10 bases lining up with TRBD2. The sequenced sample consisted of peripheral blood. This TCR derives from a man older than 75 with acute or convalescent COVID-19. CDR3 sequence: CASSLEASGSYEQYF. In DNA form, the CDR3 reads TGTGCCAGCAGCTTAGAAGCTAGCGGGAGCTACGAGCAGTACTTC.